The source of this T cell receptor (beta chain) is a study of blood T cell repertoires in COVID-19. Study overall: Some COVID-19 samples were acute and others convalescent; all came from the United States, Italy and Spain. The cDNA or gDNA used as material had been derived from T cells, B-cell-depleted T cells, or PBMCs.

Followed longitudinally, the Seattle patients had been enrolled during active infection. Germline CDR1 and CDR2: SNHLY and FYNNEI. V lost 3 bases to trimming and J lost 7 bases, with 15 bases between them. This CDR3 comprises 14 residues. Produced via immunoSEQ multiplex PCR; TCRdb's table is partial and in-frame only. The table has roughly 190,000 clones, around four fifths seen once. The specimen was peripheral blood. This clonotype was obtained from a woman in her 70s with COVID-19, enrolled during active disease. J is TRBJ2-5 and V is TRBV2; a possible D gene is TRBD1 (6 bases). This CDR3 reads CASSEGAGLATQYF. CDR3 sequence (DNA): TGTGCCAGCAGTGAGGGGGCGGGCTTGGCGACCCAGTACTTC.